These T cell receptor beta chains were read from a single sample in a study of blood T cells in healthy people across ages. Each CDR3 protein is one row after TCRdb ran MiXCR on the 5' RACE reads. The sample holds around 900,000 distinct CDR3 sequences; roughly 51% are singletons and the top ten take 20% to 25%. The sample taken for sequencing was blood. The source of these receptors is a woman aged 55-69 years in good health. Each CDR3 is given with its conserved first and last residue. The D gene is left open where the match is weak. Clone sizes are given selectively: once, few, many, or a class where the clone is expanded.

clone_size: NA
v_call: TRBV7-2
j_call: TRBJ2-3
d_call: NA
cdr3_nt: TGTGCCAGCAGCTTAGTAGGTGGGGGCAGAGATACGCAGTATTTT
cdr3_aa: CASSLVGGGRDTQYF

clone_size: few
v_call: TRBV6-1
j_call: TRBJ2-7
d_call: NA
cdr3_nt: TGTGCCAGTAGTGAAACTCGGGGGAGTTCCTACGAGCAGTACTTC
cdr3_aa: CASSETRGSSYEQYF

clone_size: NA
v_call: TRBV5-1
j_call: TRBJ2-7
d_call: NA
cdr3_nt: TGCGCCAGCAGCCTCGTGGCCCAAGGGGGCTCCTACGAGCAGTACTTC
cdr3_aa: CASSLVAQGGSYEQYF

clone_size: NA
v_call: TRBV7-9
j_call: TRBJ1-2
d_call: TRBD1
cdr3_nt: TGTGCCAGCAGCTTGGGACAGGGGGACTATGGCTACACCTTC
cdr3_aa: CASSLGQGDYGYTF

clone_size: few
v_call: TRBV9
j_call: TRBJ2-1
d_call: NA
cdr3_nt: TGTGCCAGCAGCGACAGGTACAATGAGCAGTTCTTC
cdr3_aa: CASSDRYNEQFF

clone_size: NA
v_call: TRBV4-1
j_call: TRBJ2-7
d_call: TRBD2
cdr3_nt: TGCGCCAGCAGCCAAGACCCCGGGACTAGCGGGCACTACGAGCAGTACTTC
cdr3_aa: CASSQDPGTSGHYEQYF

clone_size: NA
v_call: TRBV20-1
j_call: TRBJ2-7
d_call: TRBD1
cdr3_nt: TGCAGTGCTAGAGATGGGGGACAGTGGTCCTACGAGCAGTACTTC
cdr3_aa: CSARDGGQWSYEQYF

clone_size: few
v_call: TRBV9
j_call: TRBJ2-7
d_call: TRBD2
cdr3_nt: TGTGCCAGCAGCGGTAGCGGGAGAGGCTACGAGCAGTACTTC
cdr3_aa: CASSGSGRGYEQYF

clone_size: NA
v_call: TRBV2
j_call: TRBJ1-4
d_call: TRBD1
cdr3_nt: TGTGCCAGCAGGAGTCAGGGGGTAGTCGGTGAAAAACTGTTTTTT
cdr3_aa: CASRSQGVVGEKLFF

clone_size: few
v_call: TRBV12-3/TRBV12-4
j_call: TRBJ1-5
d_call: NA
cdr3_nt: TGTGCCAGCAGTTTTCAGGTTCGGGGTCAGCCCCAGCATTTT
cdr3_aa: CASSFQVRGQPQHF

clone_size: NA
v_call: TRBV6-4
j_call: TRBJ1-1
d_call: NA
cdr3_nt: TGTGCCAGCGGTTTCGGCAGGGACACTGAAGCTTTCTTT
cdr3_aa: CASGFGRDTEAFF

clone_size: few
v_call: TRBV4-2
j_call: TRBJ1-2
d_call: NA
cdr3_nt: TGTGCCAGCAGCCAAGATCGTGACTTTGGCTACACCTTC
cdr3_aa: CASSQDRDFGYTF

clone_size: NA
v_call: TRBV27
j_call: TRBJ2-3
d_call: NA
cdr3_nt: TGTGCCAGCAGTTTGCCCCCTTACAGGCCCTCTAGCACAGATACGCAGTATTTT
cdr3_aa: CASSLPPYRPSSTDTQYF

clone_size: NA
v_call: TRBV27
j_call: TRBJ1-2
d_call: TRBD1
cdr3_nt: TGTGCCAGCAGTTTATGGGCAGGGGGCATGGGAGGCTACACCTTC
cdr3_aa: CASSLWAGGMGGYTF

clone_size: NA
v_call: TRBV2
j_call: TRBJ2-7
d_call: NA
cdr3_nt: TGTGCCAGCAGTGAAGCGCCGTTTAGCTCCTACGAGCAGTACTTC
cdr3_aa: CASSEAPFSSYEQYF

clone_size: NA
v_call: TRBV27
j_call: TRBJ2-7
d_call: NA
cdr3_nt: TGTGCCAGCAGTTGGAACAGGGACTACGAGCAGTACTTC
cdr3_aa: CASSWNRDYEQYF

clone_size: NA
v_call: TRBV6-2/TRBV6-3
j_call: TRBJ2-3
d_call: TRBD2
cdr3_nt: TGTGCCAGCAGTTACTCGGCGGGAGGTTGGGATACGCAGTATTTT
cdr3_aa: CASSYSAGGWDTQYF

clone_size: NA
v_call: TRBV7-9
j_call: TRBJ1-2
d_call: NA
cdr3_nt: TGTGCCAGCAGCGACGAACCGCAGGGCCTCTATGGCTACACCTTC
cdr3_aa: CASSDEPQGLYGYTF

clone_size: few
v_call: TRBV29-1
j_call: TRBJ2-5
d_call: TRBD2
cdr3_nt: TGCAGCGTCGTGGGACTATCAAAAGAGACCCAGTACTTC
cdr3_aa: CSVVGLSKETQYF

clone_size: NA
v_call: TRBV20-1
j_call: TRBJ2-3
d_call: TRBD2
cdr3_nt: TGCAGTGCTAGAGCGGCTAGCGGGCGTGGAGATACGCAGTATTTT
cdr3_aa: CSARAASGRGDTQYF

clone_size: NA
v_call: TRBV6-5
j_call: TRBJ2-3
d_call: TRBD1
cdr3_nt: TGTGCCACCCGGAGGACAGGGGGCGCAGATACGCGGTATTTT
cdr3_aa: CATRRTGGADTRYF

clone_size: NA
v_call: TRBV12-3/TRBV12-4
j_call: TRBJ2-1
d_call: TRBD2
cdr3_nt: TGTGCCAGCAGTCCGCCGGGACTAGAAAATGAGCAGTTCTTC
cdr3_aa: CASSPPGLENEQFF

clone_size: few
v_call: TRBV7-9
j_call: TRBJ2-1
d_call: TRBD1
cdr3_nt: TGTGCCAGCAGCTTAATGGCAGGGGGTCGCAATGAGCAGTTCTTC
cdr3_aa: CASSLMAGGRNEQFF

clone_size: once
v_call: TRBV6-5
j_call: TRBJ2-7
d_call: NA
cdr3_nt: TGTGCCAGCAGGGCGAGGGACCCCCAGGGGGGTTACGAGCAGTACTTC
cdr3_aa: CASRARDPQGGYEQYF

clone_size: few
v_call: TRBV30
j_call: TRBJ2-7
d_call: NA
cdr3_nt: TGTGCCTGGAGGGAGGGGGATTCCTACGAGCAGTACTTC
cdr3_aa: CAWREGDSYEQYF

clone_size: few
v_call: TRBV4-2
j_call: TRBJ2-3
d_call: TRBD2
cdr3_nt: TGTGCCAGCAAGACTAGCGGGGGCACAGATACGCAGTATTTT
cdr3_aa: CASKTSGGTDTQYF

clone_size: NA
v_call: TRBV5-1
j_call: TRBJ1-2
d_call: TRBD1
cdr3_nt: TGCGCCAGCCGCGGACAGGCGGGTACGAACTATGGCTACACCTTC
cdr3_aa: CASRGQAGTNYGYTF

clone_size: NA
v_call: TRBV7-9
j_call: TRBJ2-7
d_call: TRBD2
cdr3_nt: TGTGCCAGCAGCTTAGCAGCGGGAGGGCCGGACGAGCAGTACTTC
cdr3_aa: CASSLAAGGPDEQYF

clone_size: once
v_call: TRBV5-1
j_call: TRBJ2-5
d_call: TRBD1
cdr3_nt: TGCGCCAGCAAGACGATGGGACAGGGAGGTGAGACCCAGTACTTC
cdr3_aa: CASKTMGQGGETQYF

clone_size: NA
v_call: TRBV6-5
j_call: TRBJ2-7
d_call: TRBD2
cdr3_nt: TGTGCCAGCAGTTACACTAGCGGGAGCTCCGAGCAGTACTTC
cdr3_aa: CASSYTSGSSEQYF

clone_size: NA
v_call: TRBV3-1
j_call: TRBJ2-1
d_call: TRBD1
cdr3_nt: TGTGCCGGCAGCCAAAGATCGGGACAGGGGAATGAGCAGTTCTTC
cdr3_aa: CAGSQRSGQGNEQFF

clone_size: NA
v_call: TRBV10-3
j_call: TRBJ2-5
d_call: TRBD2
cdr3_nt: TGTGCCATCAGACCAGCGGGAGGTGAGACCCAGTACTTC
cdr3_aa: CAIRPAGGETQYF

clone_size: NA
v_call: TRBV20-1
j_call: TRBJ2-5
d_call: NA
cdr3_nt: TGCAGTGCTAGTTCCCCCCGGTCCTCCAAATTCCAAGAGACCCAGTACTTC
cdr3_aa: CSASSPRSSKFQETQYF

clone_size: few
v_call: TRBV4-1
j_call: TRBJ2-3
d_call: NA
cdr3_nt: TGCGCCAGCAGCGCCCCACCAGGGCGAAGGAACACAGATACGCAGTATTTT
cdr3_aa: CASSAPPGRRNTDTQYF

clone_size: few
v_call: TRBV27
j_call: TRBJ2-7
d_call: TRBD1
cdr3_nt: TGTGCCAGCAGTCCCACGGACAGGGTTTACGAGCAGTACTTC
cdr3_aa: CASSPTDRVYEQYF

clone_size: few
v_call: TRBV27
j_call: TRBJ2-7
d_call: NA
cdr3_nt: TGTGCCAGCAGCTGGGGACTTTCTAGGGAGCAGTACTTC
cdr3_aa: CASSWGLSREQYF

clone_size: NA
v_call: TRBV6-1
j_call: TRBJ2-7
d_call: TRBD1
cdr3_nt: TGTGCCAGCAGGGGGACAGGGGAGCTGAACGAGCAGTACTTC
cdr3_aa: CASRGTGELNEQYF

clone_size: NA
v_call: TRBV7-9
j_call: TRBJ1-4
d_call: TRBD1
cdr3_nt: TGTGCCAGCAGCGACGACAGGGGGCAGGAAAAACTGTTTTTT
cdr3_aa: CASSDDRGQEKLFF

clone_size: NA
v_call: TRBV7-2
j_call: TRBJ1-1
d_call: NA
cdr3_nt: TGTGCCAGCAGCTTAGTGGGGCGACACGGGTCTTCGAACACTGAAGCTTTCTTT
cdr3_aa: CASSLVGRHGSSNTEAFF

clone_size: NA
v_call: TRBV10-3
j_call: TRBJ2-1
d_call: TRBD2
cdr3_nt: TGTGCCACCCGGACTAGCGGGAGTGAAGGTGAGCAGTTCTTC
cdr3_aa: CATRTSGSEGEQFF

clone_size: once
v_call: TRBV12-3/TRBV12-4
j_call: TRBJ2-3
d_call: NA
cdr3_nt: TGTGCCAGCAGGTCGGGACTCTCGGATACGCAGTATTTT
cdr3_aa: CASRSGLSDTQYF

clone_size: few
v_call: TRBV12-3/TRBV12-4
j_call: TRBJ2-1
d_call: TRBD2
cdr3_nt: TGTGCCAGCAGACGGGGCGGCGGGGGTGAGCAGTTCTTC
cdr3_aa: CASRRGGGGEQFF

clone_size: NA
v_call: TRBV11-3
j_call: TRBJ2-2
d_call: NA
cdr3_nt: TGTGCCAGCAGCTTAGACCGGGTCGGGGAGCTGTTTTTT
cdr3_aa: CASSLDRVGELFF

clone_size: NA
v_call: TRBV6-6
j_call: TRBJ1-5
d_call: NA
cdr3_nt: TGTGCCGGCAGTTACTCCCTCGATCAGCCCCAGCATTTT
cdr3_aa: CAGSYSLDQPQHF

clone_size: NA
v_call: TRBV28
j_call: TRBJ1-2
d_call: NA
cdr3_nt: TGTGCCAGCAGTTTACAATCAAGGGGCTACACCTTC
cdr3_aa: CASSLQSRGYTF

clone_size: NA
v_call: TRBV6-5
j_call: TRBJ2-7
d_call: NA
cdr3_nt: TGTGCCAGCGGCCGGCGGGGGACAGGCACCTACGAGCAGTACTTC
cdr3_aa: CASGRRGTGTYEQYF

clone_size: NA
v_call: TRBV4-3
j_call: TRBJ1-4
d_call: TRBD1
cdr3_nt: TGCGCCAGCAGCCAAGACCGGGATGACAGGGATAGTCCGGAAAAACTGTTTTTT
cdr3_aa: CASSQDRDDRDSPEKLFF

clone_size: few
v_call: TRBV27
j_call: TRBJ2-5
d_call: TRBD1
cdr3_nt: TGTGCCAGCAGTTCCCGGACAGGAAGTTTAGAGACCCAGTACTTC
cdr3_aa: CASSSRTGSLETQYF

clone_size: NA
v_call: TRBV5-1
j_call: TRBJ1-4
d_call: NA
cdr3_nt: TGCGCCAGCAGCTTCATGGGAACTAATGAAAAACTGTTTTTT
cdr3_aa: CASSFMGTNEKLFF

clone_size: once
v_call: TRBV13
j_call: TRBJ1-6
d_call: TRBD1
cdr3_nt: TGTGCCAGCAACTTAAAACAGGGGTTCTATAATTCACCCCTCCACTTT
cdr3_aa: CASNLKQGFYNSPLHF

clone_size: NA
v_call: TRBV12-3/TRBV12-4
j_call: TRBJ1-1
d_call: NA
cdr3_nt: TGTGCCAGCAGTTTGAGGGATGATGGGACTGAAGCTTTCTTT
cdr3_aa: CASSLRDDGTEAFF

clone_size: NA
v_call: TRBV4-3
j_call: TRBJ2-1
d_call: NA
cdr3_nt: TGCGCCAGCAGCCAATCCCAGAAGGCCAGGCTAAACAATGAGCAGTTCTTC
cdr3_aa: CASSQSQKARLNNEQFF

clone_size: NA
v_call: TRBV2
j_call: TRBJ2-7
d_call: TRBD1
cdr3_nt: TGTGCCAGCAGTGAAGGGGACAGGCGTTCCTACGAGCAGTACTTC
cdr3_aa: CASSEGDRRSYEQYF